This T cell receptor beta chain was captured in a study of CD8 T cells in Susac syndrome. The study, taken as a whole, reports: Total CD8+ repertoires held about 15 Susac-specific public clones, while CD8+ TEMRA repertoires held roughly five.

Germline V gene sequence: CDR1 LNHDA, CDR2 SQIVND (reference sequence). V lost 3 bases and J 0 bases, leaving 5 bases between the germline ends. The CDR3 sequence is 13 residues long. Turning to this clonotype: Its antigen is not known.

When the RNA was reverse transcribed, random hexamers were used with an input of roughly 0.5 to 1 ug. Amplification of TCR beta CDR3 used immunoSEQ multiplex PCR across 54 Vbeta and 13 Jbeta. TCRdb reprocessed the immunoSEQ multiplex PCR reads with MiXCR, giving one entry per CDR3 protein. The sample holds tens of thousands of distinct CDR3 sequences, around 96% seen once. The clonotype comes from a human donor with Susac syndrome. The J gene is TRBJ1-2, the V gene TRBV19; D is ambiguous. Sequenced input: CD8+ T cells from PBMCs. The DNA of the CDR3 is TGTGCCAGTAGTATGCGGGCTAACTATGGCTACACCTTC. This encodes CASSMRANYGYTF.